Listed here are 6 T cell receptor beta chains from one sample, sequenced in a study of human T cells and chemical hapten exposure. Time point indicated: patch test 2, 6 weeks after DPC sensitization. As to treatment: therapeutic diphenylcyclopropenone sensitization with weekly scalp DPC. TCRdb processed the RACE reads anew with MiXCR; each CDR3 protein has one entry. The table records a few hundred thousand distinct CDR3 sequences, roughly 6% of them present only once. The sample here was whole blood, taken in connection with sensitization to the hapten diphenylcyclopropenone (DPC). All receptors derive from a young woman with alopecia areata. Some clones in this sample may be carry-over from other donors' samples.

This clonotype was found many times. J is TRBJ1-2 and V is TRBV24-1; D remains ambiguous. The germline CDR1 and CDR2 sequences are KGHDR and SFDVKD. V was pared by 6 bases and J by 1 base, with 11 bases between. CDR3 length equals 14 residues. In nucleotides, the CDR3 is TGTGCCACCAGTTCTACGGGCCTTAACTATGGCTACACCTTC. Its protein is CATSSTGLNYGYTF.

This clonotype was detected ten times or more. This chain connects TRBV6-2 or TRBV6-3 to TRBJ1-2; TRBD1 aligns across 7 bases. Germline loops: CDR1 MNHEY, CDR2 SVGEGT. There are 14 residues in the CDR3. The ends lost 5 bases at V and 8 bases at J; junction bases unmatched: 11. The CDR3 here is CASSDNRGDEGYTF. In DNA, the CDR3 is TGTGCCAGCAGTGATAACAGGGGAGATGAAGGCTACACCTTC.

This clonotype has at least ten counts. J is TRBJ2-7 and V is TRBV29-1; D uncertain. The germline V and J ends were trimmed by 1 base and 2 bases, with 9 bases remaining between them. The CDR3 is 13 amino acids. CDR1 is SQVTM and CDR2 is ANQGSEA in the germline V gene. CDR3 in amino acids: CSVEGEPPYEQYF. The CDR3 nucleotides are TGCAGCGTTGAAGGGGAACCGCCCTACGAGCAGTACTTC.

The genes are TRBV9 and TRBJ2-1; the D gene could be TRBD1 or TRBD2 (6 bases each). Trimming cost V 3 bases and J 0 bases, with 13 bases left between them. This CDR3 is 16 amino acids long. Germline CDR1 SGDLS, CDR2 YYNGEE. The CDR3 DNA follows: TGTGCCAGCAGCGAGGAGGGGGGATACTCCTACAATGAGCAGTTCTTC. This translates into CASSEEGGYSYNEQFF.

The chain joins TRBV3-1 to TRBJ1-5; no clear D. Trimming removed 0 bases at V and 7 bases at J, with 7 bases between. CDR3 length: 13 residues. The germline gives CDR1 LGHDT, CDR2 YNNKEL (reference sequence). The CDR3 DNA reads as TGTGCCAGCAGCCAAGATCTGGCCCAGCCCCAGCATTTT. It translates to CASSQDLAQPQHF. Full variable domain (missing parts from reference TRBV3-1 and TRBJ1-5): DTAVSQTPKYLVTQMGNDKSIKCEQNLGHDTMYWYKQDSKKFLKIMFSYNNKELIINETVPNRFSPKSPDKAHLNLHINSLELGDSAVYFCASSQDLAQPQHFGDGTRLSIL.

At least ten counts were recorded for this clonotype. V and J are TRBV2 and TRBJ1-1, with 7 positions matching TRBD1. The CDR3 length is 14 residues. CDR1 and CDR2 (germline): SNHLY, FYNNEI. The J segment lost 1 base and the V segment lost 6 bases, leaving 5 bases of the junction unmatched. In DNA form, the CDR3 reads TGTGCCAGCAGGAACAGGGGAGGGAACACTGAAGCTTTCTTT. Translation: CASRNRGGNTEAFF.